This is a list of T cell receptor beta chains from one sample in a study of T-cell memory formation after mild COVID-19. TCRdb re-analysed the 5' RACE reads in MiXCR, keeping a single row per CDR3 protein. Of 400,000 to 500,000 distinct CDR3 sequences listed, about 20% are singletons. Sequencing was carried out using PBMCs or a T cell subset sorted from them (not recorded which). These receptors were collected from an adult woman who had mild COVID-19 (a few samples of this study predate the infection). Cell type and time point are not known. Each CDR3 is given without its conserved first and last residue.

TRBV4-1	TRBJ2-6	ASSQDGGAGANVLT
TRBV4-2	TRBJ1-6	ASSGLGYNSPLH
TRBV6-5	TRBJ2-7	ASSYGRFSSYEQY
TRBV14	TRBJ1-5	ASSQGGLSQPQH
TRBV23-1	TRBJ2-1	ASSHPGTYNEQF
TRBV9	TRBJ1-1	ASSAQGQPNTEAF
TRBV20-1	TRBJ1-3	SARVTGDRNTIY
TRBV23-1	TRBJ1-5	ASSQSPSSRQPQH
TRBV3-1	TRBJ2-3	ASSQEFRASTDTQY
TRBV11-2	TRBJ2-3	ASSLEIGWGDTQY
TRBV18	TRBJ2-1	ASSPPPDLYNEQF
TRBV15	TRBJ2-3	ATSRTGANTDTQY
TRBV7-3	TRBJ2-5	ASSLSPQQETQY
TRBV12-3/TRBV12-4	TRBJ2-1	ASGSPSGVYNEQF
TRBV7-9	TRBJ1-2	ASSASGTSRGYT
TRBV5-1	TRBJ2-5	ASSLQSEETQY
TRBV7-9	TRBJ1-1	ASSLEPSTEAF
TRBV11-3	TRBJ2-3	ASSLGVWTSKDTQY
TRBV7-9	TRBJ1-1	ASSPLQGANTEAF
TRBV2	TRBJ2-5	ASSEFPGLGSGETQY
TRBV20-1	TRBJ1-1	SRNTGGAKTF
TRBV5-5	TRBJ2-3	ASSLSRVSGGPDTQY
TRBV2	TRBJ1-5	ASSEEQGGQPQH
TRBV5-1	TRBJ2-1	ASSLDPGIGREYNEQF
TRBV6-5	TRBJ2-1	ASSYFLRGGAKLHHNEQF
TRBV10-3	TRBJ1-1	AITPGVLGNTEAF
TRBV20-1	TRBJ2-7	SARGPEDSVYEQY
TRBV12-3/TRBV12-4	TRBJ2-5	ASSVGTVKSKETQY
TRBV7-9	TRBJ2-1	ASRPSGGNEQF
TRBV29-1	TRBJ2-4	SIQTGIGVGPLAKNIQY
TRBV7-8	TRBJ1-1	ASSTRGGSVNTEAF
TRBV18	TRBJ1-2	ASSPPGQGSRVDT
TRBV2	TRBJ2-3	ASSGGRGSTDTQY
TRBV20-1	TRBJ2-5	SARGGLIQETQY
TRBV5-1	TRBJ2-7	ASSSRGPGAEEQY
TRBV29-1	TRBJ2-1	SVGVGEGPLDEQF
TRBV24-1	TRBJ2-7	APSYEQY
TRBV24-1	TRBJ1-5	ATSDRQGLDSNQPQH
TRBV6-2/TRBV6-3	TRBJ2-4	ATGGSGSVAKNIQY
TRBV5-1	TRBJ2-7	ASSSDGGWAYEQY
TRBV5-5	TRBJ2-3	ASSLDQHTDTQY
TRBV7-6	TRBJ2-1	ASSSLAEGNEQF
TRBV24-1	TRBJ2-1	ATQGTGTDNEQF
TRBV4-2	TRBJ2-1	ASSLLAGYRSYNEQF
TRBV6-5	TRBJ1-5	ASSDGTAGNQPQH
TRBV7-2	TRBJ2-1	ASSLVGGVGVGYNEQF
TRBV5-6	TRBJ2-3	ASSPGGSTDTQY
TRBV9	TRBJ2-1	ASARPSSSYNEQF
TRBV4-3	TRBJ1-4	ASSQDFKTGGNEKLF
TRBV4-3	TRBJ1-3	ASSQASQISGNTIY
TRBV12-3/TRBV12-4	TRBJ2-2	ASTPGVGELF
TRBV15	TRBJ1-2	ATSRDRQGNYGYT
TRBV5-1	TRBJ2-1	ASSLRLGSYNEQF
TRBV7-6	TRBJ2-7	ASSLDRGLSEQY
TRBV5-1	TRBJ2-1	ATSGGRTYNEQF
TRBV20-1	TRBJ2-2	SARGLANTGELF
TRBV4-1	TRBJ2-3	ASSQVWTGSGDTQY